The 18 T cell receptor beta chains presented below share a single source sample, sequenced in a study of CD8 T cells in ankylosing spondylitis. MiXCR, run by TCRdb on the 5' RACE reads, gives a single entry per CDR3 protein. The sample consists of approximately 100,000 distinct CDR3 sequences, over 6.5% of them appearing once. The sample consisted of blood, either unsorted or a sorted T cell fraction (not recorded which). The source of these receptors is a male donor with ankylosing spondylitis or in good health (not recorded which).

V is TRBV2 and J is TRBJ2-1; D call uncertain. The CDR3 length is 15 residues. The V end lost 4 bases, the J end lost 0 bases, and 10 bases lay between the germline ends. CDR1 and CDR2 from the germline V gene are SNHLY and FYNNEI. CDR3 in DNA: TGTGCCAGCAGTGGAGGTGAAAGCTCCTACAATGAGCAGTTCTTC. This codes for CASSGGESSYNEQFF. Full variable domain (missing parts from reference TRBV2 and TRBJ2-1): EPEVTQTPSHQVTQMGQEVILRCVPISNHLYFYWYRQILGQKVEFLVSFYNNEISEKSEIFDDQFSVERPDGSNFTLKIRSTKLEDSAMYFCASSGGESSYNEQFFGPGTRLTVL.

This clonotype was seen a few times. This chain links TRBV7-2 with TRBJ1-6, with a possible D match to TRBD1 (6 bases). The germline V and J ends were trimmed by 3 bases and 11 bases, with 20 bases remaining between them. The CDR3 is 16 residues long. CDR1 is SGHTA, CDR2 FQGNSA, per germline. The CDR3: CASSFQGLTMMAPLHF. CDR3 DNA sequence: TGTGCCAGCAGCTTCCAGGGGCTAACTATGATGGCACCCCTCCACTTT.

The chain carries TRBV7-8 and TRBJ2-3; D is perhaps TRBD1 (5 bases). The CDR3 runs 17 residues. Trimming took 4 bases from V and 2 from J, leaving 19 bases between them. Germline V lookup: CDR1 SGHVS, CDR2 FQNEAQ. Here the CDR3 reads CASSSEARQLYTDTQYF. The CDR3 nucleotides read TGTGCCAGCAGCTCTGAGGCACGACAGCTATACACAGATACGCAGTATTTT.

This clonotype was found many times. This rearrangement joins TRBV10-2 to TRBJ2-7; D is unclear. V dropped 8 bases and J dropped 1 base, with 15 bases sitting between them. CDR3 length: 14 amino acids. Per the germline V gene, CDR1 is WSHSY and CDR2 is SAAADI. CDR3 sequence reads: CASVPDGFSYEQYF. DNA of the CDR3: TGCGCCAGCGTCCCGGACGGATTTTCCTACGAGCAGTACTTC.

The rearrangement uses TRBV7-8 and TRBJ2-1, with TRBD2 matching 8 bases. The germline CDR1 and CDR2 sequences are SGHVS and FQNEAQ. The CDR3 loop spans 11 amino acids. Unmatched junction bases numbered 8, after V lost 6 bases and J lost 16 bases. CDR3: CASSLSGSFFF. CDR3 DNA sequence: TGTGCCAGCAGTTTGAGCGGGAGTTTCTTCTTC.

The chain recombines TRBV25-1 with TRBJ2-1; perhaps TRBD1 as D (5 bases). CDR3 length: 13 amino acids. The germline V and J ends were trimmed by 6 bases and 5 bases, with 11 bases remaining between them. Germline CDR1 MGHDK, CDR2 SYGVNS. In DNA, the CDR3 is TGTGCCAGCAGGGGCGTAGGGGACAATGAGCAGTTCTTC. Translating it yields CASRGVGDNEQFF. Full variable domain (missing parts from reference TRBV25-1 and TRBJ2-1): EADIYQTPRYLVIGTGKKITLECSQTMGHDKMYWYQQDPGMELHLIHYSYGVNSTEKGDLSSESTVSRIRTEHFPLTLESARPSHTSQYLCASRGVGDNEQFFGPGTRLTVL.

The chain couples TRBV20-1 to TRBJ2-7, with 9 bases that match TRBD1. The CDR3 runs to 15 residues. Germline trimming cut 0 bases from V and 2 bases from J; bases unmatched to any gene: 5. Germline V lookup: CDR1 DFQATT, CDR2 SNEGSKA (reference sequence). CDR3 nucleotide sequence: TGCAGTGCTAGAGAGGCCGGGACAGGGACCTACGAGCAGTACTTC. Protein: CSAREAGTGTYEQYF.

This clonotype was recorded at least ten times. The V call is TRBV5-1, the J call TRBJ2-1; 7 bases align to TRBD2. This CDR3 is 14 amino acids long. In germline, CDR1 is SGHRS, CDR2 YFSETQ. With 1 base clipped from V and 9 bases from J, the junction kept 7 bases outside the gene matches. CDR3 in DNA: TGCGCCAGCAGCTTGAACGCGGGAGAACGTGAGCAGTTCTTC. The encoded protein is CASSLNAGEREQFF. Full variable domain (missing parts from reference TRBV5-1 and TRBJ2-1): KAGVTQTPRYLIKTRGQQVTLSCSPISGHRSVSWYQQTPGQGLQFLFEYFSETQRNKGNFPGRFSGRQFSNSRSEMNVSTLELGDSALYLCASSLNAGEREQFFGPGTRLTVL.

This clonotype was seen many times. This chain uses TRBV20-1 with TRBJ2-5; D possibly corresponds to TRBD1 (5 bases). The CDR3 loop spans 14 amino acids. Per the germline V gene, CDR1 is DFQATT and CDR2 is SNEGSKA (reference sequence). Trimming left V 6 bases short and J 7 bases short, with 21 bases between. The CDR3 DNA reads TGCAGTGCCAGGGCGAGGCTCGAGTTTGGGACCCAGTACTTC. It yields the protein CSARARLEFGTQYF.

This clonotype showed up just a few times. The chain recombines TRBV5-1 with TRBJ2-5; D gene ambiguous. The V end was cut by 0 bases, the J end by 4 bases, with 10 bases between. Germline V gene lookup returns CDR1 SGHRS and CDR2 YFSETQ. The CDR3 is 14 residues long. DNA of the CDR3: TGCGCCAGCAGCTTGGGCGCTCCCACAGAGACCCAGTACTTC. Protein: CASSLGAPTETQYF.

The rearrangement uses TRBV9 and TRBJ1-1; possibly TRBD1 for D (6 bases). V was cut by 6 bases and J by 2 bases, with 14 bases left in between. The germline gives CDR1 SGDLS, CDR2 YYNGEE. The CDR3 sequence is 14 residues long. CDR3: CASNRRDTNTEAFF. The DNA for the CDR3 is TGTGCCAGCAACCGGAGGGACACAAACACTGAAGCTTTCTTT.

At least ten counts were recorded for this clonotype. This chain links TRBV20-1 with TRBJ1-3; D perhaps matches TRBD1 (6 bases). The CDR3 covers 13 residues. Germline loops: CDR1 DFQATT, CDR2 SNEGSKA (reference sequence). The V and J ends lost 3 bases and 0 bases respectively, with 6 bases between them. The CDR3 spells CSARDSSGNTIYF. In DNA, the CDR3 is TGCAGTGCTAGGGACAGCTCTGGAAACACCATATATTTT.

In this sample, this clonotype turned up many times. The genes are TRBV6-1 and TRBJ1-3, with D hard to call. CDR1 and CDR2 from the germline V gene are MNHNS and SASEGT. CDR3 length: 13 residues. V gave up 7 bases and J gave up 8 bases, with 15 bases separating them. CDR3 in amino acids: CASIQAGRDTIYF. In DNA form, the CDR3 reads TGTGCCAGCATCCAGGCAGGCAGAGACACCATATATTTT.

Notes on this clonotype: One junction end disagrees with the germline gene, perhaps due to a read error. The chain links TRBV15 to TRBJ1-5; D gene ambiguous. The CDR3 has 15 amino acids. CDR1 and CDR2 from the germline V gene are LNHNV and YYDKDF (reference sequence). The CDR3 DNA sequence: TGCACCACCAGCAGAGATGTAGGGCTGGGTCAGCCCCAGCATTTT. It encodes CTTSRDVGLGQPQHF.

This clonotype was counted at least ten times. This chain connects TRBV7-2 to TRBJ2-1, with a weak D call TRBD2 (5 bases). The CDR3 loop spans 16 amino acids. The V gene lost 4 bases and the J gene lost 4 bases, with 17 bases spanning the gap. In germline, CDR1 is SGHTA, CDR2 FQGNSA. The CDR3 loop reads CASSSPSGRAYNEQFF. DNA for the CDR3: TGTGCCAGCAGCTCACCCTCCGGGCGGGCGTACAATGAGCAGTTCTTC.

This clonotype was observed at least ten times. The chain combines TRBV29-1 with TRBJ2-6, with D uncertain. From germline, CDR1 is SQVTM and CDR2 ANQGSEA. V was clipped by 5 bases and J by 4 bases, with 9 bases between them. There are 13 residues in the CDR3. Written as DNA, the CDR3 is TGCAGCGTTCGGGTAACCGGGGCCAACGTCCTGACTTTC. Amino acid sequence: CSVRVTGANVLTF. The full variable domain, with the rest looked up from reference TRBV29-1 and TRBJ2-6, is SAVISQKPSRDICQRGTSLTIQCQVDSQVTMMFWYRQQPGQSLTLIATANQGSEATYESGFVIDKFPISRPNLTFSTLTVSNMSPEDSSIYLCSVRVTGANVLTFGAGSRLTVL.

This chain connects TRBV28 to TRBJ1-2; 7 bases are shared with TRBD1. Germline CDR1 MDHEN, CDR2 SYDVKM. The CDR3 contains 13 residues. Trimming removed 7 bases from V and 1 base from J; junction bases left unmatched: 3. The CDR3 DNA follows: TGTGCCAGCATGACAGGGAGTAACTATGGCTACACCTTC. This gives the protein CASMTGSNYGYTF.

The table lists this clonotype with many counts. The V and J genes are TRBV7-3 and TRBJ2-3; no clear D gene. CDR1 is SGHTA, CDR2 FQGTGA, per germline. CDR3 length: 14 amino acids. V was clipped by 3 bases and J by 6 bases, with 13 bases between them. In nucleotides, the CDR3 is TGTGCCAGCAGCTTCCAGAACCCTCCCGATACGCAGTATTTT. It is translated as CASSFQNPPDTQYF.